A single sample is the source of the 15 T cell receptor beta chains below, sequenced in a study of shared clonotypes between healthy human individuals. Only CD45RO-negative cells positively selected for CCR7 counted as naive CD8 cells, so terminally differentiated effector memory CD45RA+ cells were excluded. The table came from immunoSEQ multiplex PCR; TCRdb's copy has only in-frame clones and leaves some out. This repertoire shows roughly 2,000,000 clones, about 93% found once; its top ten account for more than 1.5%. Input material: naive CD8+ T cells from PBMCs. Receptors were obtained from a man between 18 and 29 years old in good health. Some clones in this sample may be carry-over from other donors' samples.

Only a few counts were recorded for this clone. The rearrangement uses TRBV9 and TRBJ1-2; 9 bases line up with TRBD1. This CDR3 has 16 residues. V shed 1 base, J shed 3 bases, and the junction held 7 bases outside the gene matches. CDR1 and CDR2 (germline): SGDLS, YYNGEE. CDR3: CASSVSGTGPDYGYTF. In DNA form, the CDR3 reads TGTGCCAGCAGCGTATCCGGGACAGGGCCAGACTATGGCTACACCTTC. The entire variable domain, with the rest obtained from reference TRBV9 and TRBJ1-2, is as follows: DSGVTQTPKHLITATGQRVTLRCSPRSGDLSVYWYQQSLDQGLQFLIQYYNGEERAKGNILERFSAQQFPDLHSELNLSSLELGDSALYFCASSVSGTGPDYGYTFGSGTRLTVV.

Comments on this clone: Other DNA sequences in the same sample also yield this CDR3. The chain links TRBV5-6 to TRBJ2-7; D ambiguous. V lost 0 bases to trimming and J lost 2 bases, with 6 bases between them. The germline V gene encodes CDR1 SGHDT and CDR2 YYEEEE. The CDR3 consists of 13 residues. The CDR3 region has the DNA TGTGCCAGCAGCTTGGGGCGGACCTACGAGCAGTACTTC. Its translation is CASSLGRTYEQYF.

The chain employs TRBV4-2 and TRBJ2-6; D ambiguous. Trimming removed 1 base from V and 0 bases from J, with 7 bases in between. CDR1 is LGHNA and CDR2 is YNFKEQ in the germline V gene. CDR3 length: 16 residues. DNA for the CDR3: TGTGCCAGCAGCCAAGGCCAGTACTCTGGGGCCAACGTCCTGACTTTC. It encodes CASSQGQYSGANVLTF.

The chain combines TRBV14 with TRBJ1-1; D unclear. Trimming cost V 2 bases and J 0 bases, with 13 bases left between them. The CDR3 spans 16 residues. CDR1 is SGHDN and CDR2 is FVKESK in the germline V gene. The CDR3 sequence: CASSQLRHNMNTEAFF. CDR3 bases: TGTGCCAGCAGCCAATTACGGCACAACATGAACACTGAAGCTTTCTTT.

The V call is TRBV6-1, the J call TRBJ1-4; D call uncertain. Germline assignment: CDR1 MNHNS and CDR2 SASEGT. The CDR3 covers 13 residues. V was shortened by 6 bases and J by 3 bases, with 8 bases between the two germline ends. The CDR3, as DNA: TGTGCCAGCAGGGGAGGGTCTAATGAAAAACTGTTTTTT. It yields the protein CASRGGSNEKLFF.

On this clone: The same CDR3 also results from other DNA sequences found in this sample. This chain connects TRBV7-9 to TRBJ2-1, with a possible D match to TRBD1 (6 bases). The ends were cut back, 4 bases at V and 1 base at J, with 8 bases in the middle. Germline loops: CDR1 SEHNR, CDR2 FQNEAQ (reference sequence). The CDR3 runs to 14 residues. The CDR3 loop is CASSSQGSYNEQFF. In DNA form, the CDR3 reads TGTGCCAGCAGCTCCCAGGGGTCCTACAATGAGCAGTTCTTC.

This clone was observed once. The rearrangement uses TRBV5-1 and TRBJ2-3; a possible D gene is TRBD2 (7 bases). CDR1 SGHRS and CDR2 YFSETQ come from the germline V gene. V dropped 1 base and J dropped 5 bases, with 23 bases sitting between them. The CDR3 is 18 residues long. The CDR3 region is CASSLRRGAGEIEDTQYF. As DNA, the CDR3 is TGCGCCAGCAGCTTGCGACGGGGGGCAGGGGAGATAGAAGATACGCAGTATTTT.

CDR3 loop: CAISESPASYGYTF. For the CDR3, the DNA is TGTGCCATCAGTGAGTCCCCGGCCTCGTATGGCTACACCTTC. The chain recombines TRBV10-3 with TRBJ1-2, with no clear D. Per germline, CDR1 ENHRY and CDR2 SYGVKD. The length of the CDR3 is 14 residues. With 0 bases removed from V and 5 bases from J, the gap between germline ends came to 10 bases.

This rearrangement joins TRBV28 to TRBJ1-1, with D unresolved. This CDR3 has 12 residues. CDR1 is MDHEN and CDR2 is SYDVKM in the germline V gene. The V end lost 3 bases, the J end lost 5 bases, and 7 bases lay between the germline ends. The CDR3 reads CASSLERTEAFF. CDR3 DNA: TGTGCCAGCAGTTTGGAGCGAACTGAAGCTTTCTTT. Looking up the rest from reference TRBV28 and TRBJ1-1 gives the full variable domain: DVKVTQSSRYLVKRTGEKVFLECVQDMDHENMFWYRQDPGLGLRLIYFSYDVKMKEKGDIPEGYSVSREKKERFSLILESASTNQTSMYLCASSLERTEAFFGQGTRLTVV.

The gene calls are TRBV6-5 and TRBJ2-3, with D unclear. V lost 8 bases and J lost 4, with 16 bases in between. The V gene's germline CDR1 is MNHEY and CDR2 SVGAGI. CDR3 length: 14 amino acids. This chain's CDR3 is CASAYGESPDTQYF. DNA of the CDR3: TGTGCCAGCGCCTACGGAGAGAGCCCAGATACGCAGTATTTT.

V and J are TRBV4-2 and TRBJ2-7; 7 nucleotides agree with TRBD2. Germline CDR1 and CDR2: LGHNA and YNFKEQ. The CDR3 contains 13 residues. V lost 1 base, J lost 6 bases, and 3 bases stayed unmatched. The CDR3 coding sequence is TGTGCCAGCAGCCAAGGCGGGGGAAGCGAGCAGTACTTC. Encoded protein: CASSQGGGSEQYF.

The V gene is TRBV15, the J gene TRBJ2-1; D is undetermined. The V end lost 0 bases, the J end lost 6 bases, and 9 bases lay between the germline ends. Germline CDR1 LNHNV, CDR2 YYDKDF (reference sequence). The CDR3 loop spans 14 amino acids. The CDR3 DNA follows: TGTGCCACCAGCAGAGATCGGACGGGCAATGAGCAGTTCTTC. Protein: CATSRDRTGNEQFF.

This chain connects TRBV5-1 to TRBJ2-7; TRBD1 is a possible D gene (6 bases). Trimming stripped 4 bases from V and 5 bases from J, with 19 bases between. From germline, CDR1 is SGHRS and CDR2 YFSETQ. The CDR3 spans 15 residues. CDR3 loop: CASSPRDTEPDEQYF. The CDR3 DNA is TGCGCCAGCAGCCCCCGGGACACGGAACCGGACGAGCAGTACTTC. Full variable domain (rest looked up from reference TRBV5-1 and TRBJ2-7): KAGVTQTPRYLIKTRGQQVTLSCSPISGHRSVSWYQQTPGQGLQFLFEYFSETQRNKGNFPGRFSGRQFSNSRSEMNVSTLELGDSALYLCASSPRDTEPDEQYFGPGTRLTVT.

Details on this clone: Within the sample, other DNA sequences also encode this same CDR3. The V call is TRBV10-3, the J call TRBJ1-1; D ambiguous. Germline V gene lookup returns CDR1 ENHRY and CDR2 SYGVKD. This CDR3 has 15 amino acids. V lost 0 bases to trimming and J lost 0 bases, with 8 bases between them. The CDR3 bases are TGTGCCATCAGTGAGTCGGCAGCCATGAACACTGAAGCTTTCTTT. This gives the protein CAISESAAMNTEAFF.

This chain connects TRBV7-9 to TRBJ2-7; unclear D gene. There are 15 residues in the CDR3. Looked up from germline, CDR1 is SEHNR and CDR2 is FQNEAQ (reference sequence). V dropped 0 bases and J dropped 2 bases, with 11 bases sitting between them. CDR3 sequence reads: CASSLANGNAYEQYF. The CDR3 DNA sequence: TGTGCCAGCAGCTTAGCGAACGGAAACGCCTACGAGCAGTACTTC.